This T cell receptor (beta chain) stems from a study of CD8 T cells in Susac syndrome. Whole-study results and caveats: Among people with Susac, CD8+ clonal expansion was greatest in TEMRA cells and active patients.

This CDR3 comprises 10 residues. V lost 3 bases and J lost 4, with 0 bases in between. This clonotype appeared a few times. The antigen is unknown. Definite or probable Susac syndrome was diagnosed using recently defined diagnostic criteria. TEMRA cells were FACS-enriched, while CD8+ and CD4+ T cells were negatively isolated. cDNA came from about 0.46 to 1 ug RNA primed by random hexamers. With immunoSEQ multiplex PCR, TCR beta CDR3 was amplified across 54 Vbeta and 13 Jbeta. TCRdb processed the immunoSEQ multiplex PCR reads anew with MiXCR; each CDR3 protein has one entry. Of about 190,000 distinct CDR3 sequences in the sample, 85% to 95% are singletons; the top ten hold 0.16%.

This receptor was obtained from a human donor with Susac syndrome. The rearrangement links TRBV12-3 or TRBV12-4 to TRBJ1-1; no reliable D call. The sample was CD8+ T cells from PBMCs. The CDR3 DNA reads as TGTGCCAGCAGTTTCACTGAAGCTTTCTTT. The encoded protein is CASSFTEAFF.